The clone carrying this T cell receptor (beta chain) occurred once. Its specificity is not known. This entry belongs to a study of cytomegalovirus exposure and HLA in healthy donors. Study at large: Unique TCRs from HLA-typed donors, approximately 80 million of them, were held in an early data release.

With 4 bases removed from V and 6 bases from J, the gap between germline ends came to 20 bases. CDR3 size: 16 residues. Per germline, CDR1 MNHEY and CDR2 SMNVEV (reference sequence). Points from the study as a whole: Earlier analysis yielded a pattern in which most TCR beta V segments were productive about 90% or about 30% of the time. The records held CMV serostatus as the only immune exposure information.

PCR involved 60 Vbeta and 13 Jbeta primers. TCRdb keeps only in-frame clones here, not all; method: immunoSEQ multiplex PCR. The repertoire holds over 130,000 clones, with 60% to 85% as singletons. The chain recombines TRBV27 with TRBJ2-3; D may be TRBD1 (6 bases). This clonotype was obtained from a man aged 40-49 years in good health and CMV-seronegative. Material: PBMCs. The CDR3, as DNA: TGTGCCAGCAGTTCCTTCGGCAGGGGCCCTAGGGATACGCAGTATTTT. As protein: CASSSFGRGPRDTQYF.